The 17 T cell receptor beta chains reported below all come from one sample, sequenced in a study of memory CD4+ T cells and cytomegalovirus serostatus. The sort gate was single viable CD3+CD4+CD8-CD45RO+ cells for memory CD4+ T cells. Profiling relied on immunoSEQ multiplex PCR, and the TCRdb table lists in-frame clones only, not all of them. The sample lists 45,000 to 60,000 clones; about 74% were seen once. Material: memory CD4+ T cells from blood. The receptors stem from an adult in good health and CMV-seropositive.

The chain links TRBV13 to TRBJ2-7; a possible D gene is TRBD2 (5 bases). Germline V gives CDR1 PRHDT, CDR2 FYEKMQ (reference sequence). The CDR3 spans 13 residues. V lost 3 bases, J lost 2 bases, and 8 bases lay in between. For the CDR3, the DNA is TGTGCCAGCAGCTTTGGAGGTACCTACGAGCAGTACTTC. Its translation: CASSFGGTYEQYF.

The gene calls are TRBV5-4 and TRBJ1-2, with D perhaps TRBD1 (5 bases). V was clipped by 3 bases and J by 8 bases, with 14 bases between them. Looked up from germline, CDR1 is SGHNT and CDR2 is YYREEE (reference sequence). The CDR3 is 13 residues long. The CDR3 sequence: CASSWLGTEGYTF. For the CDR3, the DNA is TGTGCCAGCAGCTGGCTGGGGACGGAGGGCTACACCTTC.

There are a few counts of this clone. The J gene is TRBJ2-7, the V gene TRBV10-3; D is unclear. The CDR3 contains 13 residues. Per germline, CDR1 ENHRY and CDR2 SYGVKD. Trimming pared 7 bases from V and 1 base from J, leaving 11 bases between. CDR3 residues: CAIKAASSYEQYF. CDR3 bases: TGTGCCATCAAAGCAGCGTCGTCCTACGAGCAGTACTTC.

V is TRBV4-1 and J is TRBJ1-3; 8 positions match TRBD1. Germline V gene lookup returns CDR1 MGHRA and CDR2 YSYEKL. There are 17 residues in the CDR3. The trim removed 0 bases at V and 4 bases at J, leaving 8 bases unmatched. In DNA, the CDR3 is TGCGCCAGCAGCCAAGAAATCACCGGGACAGGCGGAAACACCATATATTTT. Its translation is CASSQEITGTGGNTIYF.

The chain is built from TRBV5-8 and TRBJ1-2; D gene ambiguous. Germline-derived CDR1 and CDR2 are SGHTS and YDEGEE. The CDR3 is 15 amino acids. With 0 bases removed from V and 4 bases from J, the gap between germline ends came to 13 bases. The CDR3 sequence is CASSLDGVPGYGYTF. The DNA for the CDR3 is TGTGCCAGCAGCTTGGACGGTGTACCGGGCTATGGCTACACCTTC.

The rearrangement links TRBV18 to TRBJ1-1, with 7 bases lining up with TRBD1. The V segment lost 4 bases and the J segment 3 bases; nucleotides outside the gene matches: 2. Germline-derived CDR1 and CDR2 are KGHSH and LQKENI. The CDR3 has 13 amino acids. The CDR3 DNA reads TGTGCCAGCTCACAGACAGGGTACACTGAAGCTTTCTTT. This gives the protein CASSQTGYTEAFF.

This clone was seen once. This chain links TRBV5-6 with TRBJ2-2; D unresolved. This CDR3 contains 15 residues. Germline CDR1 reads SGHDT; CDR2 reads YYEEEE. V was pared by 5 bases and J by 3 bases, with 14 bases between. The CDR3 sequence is CASSFGVPYTGELFF. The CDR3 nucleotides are TGTGCCAGCAGTTTTGGGGTACCGTACACCGGGGAGCTGTTTTTT.

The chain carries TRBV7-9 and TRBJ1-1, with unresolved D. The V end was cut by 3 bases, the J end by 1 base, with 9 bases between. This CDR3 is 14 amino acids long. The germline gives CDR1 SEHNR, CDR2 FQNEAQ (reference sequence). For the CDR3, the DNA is TGTGCCAGCAGCTTTAGTGTTGAGAACACTGAAGCTTTCTTT. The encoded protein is CASSFSVENTEAFF.

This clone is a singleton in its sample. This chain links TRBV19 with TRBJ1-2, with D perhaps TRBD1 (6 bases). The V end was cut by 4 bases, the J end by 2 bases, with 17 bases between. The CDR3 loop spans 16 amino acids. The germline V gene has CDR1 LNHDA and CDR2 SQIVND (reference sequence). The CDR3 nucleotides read TGTGCCAGTAGTAGTCAGGGGCGGTACGGAAACTATGGCTACACCTTC. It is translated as CASSSQGRYGNYGYTF. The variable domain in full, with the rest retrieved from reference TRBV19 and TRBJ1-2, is DGGITQSPKYLFRKEGQNVTLSCEQNLNHDAMYWYRQDPGQGLRLIYYSQIVNDFQKGDIAEGYSVSREKKESFPLTVTSAQKNPTAFYLCASSSQGRYGNYGYTFGSGTRLTVV.

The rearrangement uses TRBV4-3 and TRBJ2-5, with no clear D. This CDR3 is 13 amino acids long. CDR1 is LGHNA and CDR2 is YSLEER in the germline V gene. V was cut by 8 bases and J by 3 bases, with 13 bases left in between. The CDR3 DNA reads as TGCGCCAGCTCTCTAGGAAGAGAAGAGACCCAGTACTTC. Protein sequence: CASSLGREETQYF.

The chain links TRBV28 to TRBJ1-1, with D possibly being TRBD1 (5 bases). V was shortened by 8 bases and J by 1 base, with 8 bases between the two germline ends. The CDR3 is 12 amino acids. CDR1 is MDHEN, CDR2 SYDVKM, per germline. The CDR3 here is CASGGGNTEAFF. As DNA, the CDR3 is TGTGCCAGCGGGGGGGGGAACACTGAAGCTTTCTTT.

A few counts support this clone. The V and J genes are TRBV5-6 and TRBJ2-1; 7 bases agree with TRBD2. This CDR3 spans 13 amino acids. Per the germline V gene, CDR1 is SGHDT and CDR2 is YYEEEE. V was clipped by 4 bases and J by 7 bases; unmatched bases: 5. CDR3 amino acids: CASSPWGGNEQFF. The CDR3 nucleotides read TGTGCCAGCAGCCCTTGGGGGGGAAATGAGCAGTTCTTC.

CDR3 DNA sequence: TGTGCCAGTAGTTTGGGACCCTTCTCCTACGAGCAGTACTTC. This encodes CASSLGPFSYEQYF. The chain employs TRBV19 and TRBJ2-7, with D perhaps being TRBD1 or TRBD2 (5 bases each). The CDR3 has 14 residues. In germline, CDR1 is LNHDA, CDR2 SQIVND (reference sequence). Between the trimmed V and J ends, which lost 5 bases and 0 bases, there was a span of 11 bases.

CDR3 in DNA: TGTGCCAGCAGTGAAGGGCCGGGAATTAATTCACCCCTCCACTTT. Translated, it gives CASSEGPGINSPLHF. V is TRBV6-1 and J is TRBJ1-6, with no clear D. V was pared by 1 base and J by 6 bases, with 10 bases between. Per the germline V gene, CDR1 is MNHNS and CDR2 is SASEGT. The CDR3 loop spans 15 amino acids.

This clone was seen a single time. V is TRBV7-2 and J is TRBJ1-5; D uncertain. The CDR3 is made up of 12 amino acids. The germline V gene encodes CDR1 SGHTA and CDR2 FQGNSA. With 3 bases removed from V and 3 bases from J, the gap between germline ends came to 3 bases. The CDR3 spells CASSFDNQPQHF. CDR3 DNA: TGTGCCAGCAGCTTCGACAATCAGCCCCAGCATTTT. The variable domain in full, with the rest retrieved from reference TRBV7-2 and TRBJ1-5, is GAGVSQSPSNKVTEKGKDVELRCDPISGHTALYWYRQSLGQGLEFLIYFQGNSAPDKSGLPSDRFSAERTGGSVSTLTIQRTQQEDSAVYLCASSFDNQPQHFGDGTRLSIL.

As DNA, the CDR3 is TGTGCCAGCAGTGAAGCGGGTTGGCGGGGGAGCTCCTACAATGAGCAGTTCTTC. Residues: CASSEAGWRGSSYNEQFF. The chain has TRBV6-1 and TRBJ2-1, with 7 positions matching TRBD2. The CDR3 loop spans 18 amino acids. The V and J ends lost 0 bases and 0 bases, in that order; junction bases with no gene match: 8. The germline gives CDR1 MNHNS, CDR2 SASEGT.

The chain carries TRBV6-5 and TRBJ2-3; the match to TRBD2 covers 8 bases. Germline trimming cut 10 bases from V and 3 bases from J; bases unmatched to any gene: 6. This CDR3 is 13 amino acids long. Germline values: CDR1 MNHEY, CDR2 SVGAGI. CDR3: CATTGGDTDTQYF. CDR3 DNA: TGTGCCACGACGGGGGGGGATACAGATACGCAGTATTTT.